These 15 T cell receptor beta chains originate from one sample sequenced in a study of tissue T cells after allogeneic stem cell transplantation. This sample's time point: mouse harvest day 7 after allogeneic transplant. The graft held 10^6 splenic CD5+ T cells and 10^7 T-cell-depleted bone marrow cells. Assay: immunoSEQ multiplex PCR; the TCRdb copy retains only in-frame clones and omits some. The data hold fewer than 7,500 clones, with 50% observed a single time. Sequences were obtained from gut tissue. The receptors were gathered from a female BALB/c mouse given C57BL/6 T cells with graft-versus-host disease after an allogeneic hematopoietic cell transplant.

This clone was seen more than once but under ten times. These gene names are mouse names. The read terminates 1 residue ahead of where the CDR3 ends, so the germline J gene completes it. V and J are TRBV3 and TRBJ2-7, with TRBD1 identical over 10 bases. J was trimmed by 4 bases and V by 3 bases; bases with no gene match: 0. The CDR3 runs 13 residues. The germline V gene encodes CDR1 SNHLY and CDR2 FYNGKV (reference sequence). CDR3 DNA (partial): TGTGCCAGCAGCTTGGGACAGGGGTATGAACAGTAC. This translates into CASSLGQGYEQY. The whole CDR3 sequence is CASSLGQGYEQYF.

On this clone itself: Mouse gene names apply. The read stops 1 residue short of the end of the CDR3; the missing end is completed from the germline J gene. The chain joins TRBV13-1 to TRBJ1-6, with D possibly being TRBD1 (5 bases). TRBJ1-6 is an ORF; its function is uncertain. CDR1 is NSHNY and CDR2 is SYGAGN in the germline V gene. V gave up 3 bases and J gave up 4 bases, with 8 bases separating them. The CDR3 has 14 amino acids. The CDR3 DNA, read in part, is TGTGCCAGCAGTGGGGAGGGGTATAATTCGCCCCTCTAC. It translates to CASSGEGYNSPLY. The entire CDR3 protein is CASSGEGYNSPLYF.

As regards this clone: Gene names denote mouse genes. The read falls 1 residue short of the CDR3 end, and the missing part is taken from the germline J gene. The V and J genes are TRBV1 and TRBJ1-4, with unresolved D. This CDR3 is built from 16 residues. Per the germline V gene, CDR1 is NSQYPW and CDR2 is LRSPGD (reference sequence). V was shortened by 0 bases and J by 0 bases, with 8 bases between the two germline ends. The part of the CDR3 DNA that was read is TGCACCTGCAGTGCAGATCGACGGGTTTCCAACGAAAGATTATTT. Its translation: CTCSADRRVSNERLF. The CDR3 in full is CTCSADRRVSNERLFF.

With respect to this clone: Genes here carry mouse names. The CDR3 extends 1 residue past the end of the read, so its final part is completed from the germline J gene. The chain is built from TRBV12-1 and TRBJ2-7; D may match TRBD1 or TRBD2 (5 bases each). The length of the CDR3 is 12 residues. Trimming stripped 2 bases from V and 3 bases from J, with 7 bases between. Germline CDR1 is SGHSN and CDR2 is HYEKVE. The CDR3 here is CASSRDLYEQYF. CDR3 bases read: TGTGCCAGCTCTCGGGACCTCTATGAACAGTAC. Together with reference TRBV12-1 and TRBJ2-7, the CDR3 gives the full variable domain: DSGVVQSPRHIIKEKGGRSVLTCIPISGHSNVVWYQQTLGKELKFLIQHYEKVERDKGFLPSRFSVQQFDDYHSEMNMSALELEDSAMYFCASSRDLYEQYFGPGTRLTVL.

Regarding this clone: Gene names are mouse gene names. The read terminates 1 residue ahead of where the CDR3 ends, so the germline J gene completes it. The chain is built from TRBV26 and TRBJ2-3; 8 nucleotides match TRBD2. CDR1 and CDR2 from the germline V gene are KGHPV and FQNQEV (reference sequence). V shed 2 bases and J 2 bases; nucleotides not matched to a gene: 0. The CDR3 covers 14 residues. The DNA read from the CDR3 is TGTGCCAGCAGTCTGGGGGGGGCTGCAGAAACGCTGTAT. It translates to CASSLGGAAETLY. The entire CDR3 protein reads CASSLGGAAETLYF.

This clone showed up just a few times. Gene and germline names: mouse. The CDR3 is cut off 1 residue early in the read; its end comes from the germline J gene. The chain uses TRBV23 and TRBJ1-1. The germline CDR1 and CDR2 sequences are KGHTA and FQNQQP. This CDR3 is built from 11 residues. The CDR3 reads CSSSQRGGVFF. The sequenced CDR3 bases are TGCTCCAGCAGTCAACGGGGAGGAGTCTTC. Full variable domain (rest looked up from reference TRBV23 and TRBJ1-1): DAAVTQKPRYLIKMKGQEAEMKCIPEKGHTAVFWYQQKQSKELKFLIYFQNQQPLDQIDMVKERFSAVCPSSSLCSLGIRTCEAEDSALYLCSSSQRGGVFFGKGTRLTVV.

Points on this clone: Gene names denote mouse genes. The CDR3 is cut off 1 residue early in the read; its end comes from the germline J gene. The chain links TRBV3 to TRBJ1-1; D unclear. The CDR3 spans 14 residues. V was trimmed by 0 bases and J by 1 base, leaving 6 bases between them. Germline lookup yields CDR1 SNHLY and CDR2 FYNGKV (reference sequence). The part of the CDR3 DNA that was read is TGTGCCAGCAGCTTAGCGCGGGAAAACACAGAAGTCTTC. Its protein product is CASSLARENTEVF. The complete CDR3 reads CASSLARENTEVFF. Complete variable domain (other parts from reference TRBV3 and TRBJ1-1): GPKVLQIPSHQIIDMGQMVTLNCDPVSNHLYFYWYKQILGQQMEFLVNFYNGKVMEKSKLFKDQFSVERPDGSYFTLKIQPTALEDSAVYFCASSLARENTEVFFGKGTRLTVV.

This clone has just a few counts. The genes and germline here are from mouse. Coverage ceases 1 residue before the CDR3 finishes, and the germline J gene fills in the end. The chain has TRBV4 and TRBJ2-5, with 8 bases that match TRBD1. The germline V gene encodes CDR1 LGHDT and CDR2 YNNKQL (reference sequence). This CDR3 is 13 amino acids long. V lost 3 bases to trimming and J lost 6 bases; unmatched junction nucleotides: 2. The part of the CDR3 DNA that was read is TGTGCCAGCAGCTATGACAGGGGTGACACCCAGTAC. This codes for CASSYDRGDTQY. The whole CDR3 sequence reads CASSYDRGDTQYF. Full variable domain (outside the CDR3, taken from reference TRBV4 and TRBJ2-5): ETAVFQTPNYHVTQVGNEVSFNCKQTLGHDTMYWYKQDSKKLLKIMFSYNNKQLIVNETVPRRFSPQSSDKAHLNLRIKSVEPEDSAVYLCASSYDRGDTQYFGPGTRLLVL.

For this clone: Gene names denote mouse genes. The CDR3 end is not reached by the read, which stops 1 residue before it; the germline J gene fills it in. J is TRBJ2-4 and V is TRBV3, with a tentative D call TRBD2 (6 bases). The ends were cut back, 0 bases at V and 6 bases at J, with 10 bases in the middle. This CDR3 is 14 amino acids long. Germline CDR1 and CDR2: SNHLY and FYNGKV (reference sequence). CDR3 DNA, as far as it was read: TGTGCCAGCAGCTTAGCGGGGTGGGGGAACACCTTGTAC. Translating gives CASSLAGWGNTLY. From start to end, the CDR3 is CASSLAGWGNTLYF.

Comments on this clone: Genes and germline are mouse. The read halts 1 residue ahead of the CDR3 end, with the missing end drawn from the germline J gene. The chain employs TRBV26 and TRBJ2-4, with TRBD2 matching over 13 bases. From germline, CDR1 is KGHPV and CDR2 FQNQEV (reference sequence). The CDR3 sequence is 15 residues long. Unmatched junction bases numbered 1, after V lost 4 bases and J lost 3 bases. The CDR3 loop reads CASSRDWGGQNTLYF. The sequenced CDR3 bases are TGTGCCAGCAGTCGGGACTGGGGGGGACAAAACACCTTGTAC.

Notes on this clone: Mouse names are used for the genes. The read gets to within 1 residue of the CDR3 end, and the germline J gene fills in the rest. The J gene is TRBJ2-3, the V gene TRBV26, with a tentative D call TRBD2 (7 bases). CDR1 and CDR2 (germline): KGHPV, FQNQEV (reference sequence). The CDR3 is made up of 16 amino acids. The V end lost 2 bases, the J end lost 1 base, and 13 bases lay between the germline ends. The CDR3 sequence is CASSLIGGRGAETLYF. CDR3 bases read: TGTGCCAGCAGTCTGATCGGGGGGCGGGGTGCAGAAACGCTGTAT.

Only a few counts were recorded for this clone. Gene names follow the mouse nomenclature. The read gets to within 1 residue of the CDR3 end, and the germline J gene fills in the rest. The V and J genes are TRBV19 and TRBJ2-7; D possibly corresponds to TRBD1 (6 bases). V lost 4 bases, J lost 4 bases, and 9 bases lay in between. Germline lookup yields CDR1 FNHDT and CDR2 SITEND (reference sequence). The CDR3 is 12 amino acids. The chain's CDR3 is CASSPQGYEQYF. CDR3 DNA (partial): TGTGCCAGCAGTCCCCAGGGGTATGAACAGTAC. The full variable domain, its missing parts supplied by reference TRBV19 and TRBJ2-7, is GGIITQTPKFLIGQEGQKLTLKCQQNFNHDTMYWYRQDSGKGLRLIYYSITENDLQKGDLSEGYDASREKKSSFSLTVTSAQKNEMAVFLCASSPQGYEQYFGPGTRLTVL.

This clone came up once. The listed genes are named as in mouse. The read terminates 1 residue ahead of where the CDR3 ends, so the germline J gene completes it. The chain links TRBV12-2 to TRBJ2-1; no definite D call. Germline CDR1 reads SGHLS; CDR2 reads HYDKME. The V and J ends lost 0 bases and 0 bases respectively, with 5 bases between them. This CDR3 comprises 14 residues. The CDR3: CASSLAYNYAEQFF. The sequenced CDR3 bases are TGTGCCAGCTCTCTCGCATATAACTATGCTGAGCAGTTC.

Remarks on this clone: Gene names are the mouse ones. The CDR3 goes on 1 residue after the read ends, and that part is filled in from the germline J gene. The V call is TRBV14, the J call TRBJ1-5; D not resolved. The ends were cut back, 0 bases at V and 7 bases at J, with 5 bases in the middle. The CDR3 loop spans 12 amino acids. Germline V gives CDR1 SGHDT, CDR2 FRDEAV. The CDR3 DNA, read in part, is TGTGCCAGCAGTTTCTCTAATCAGGCTCCGCTT. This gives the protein CASSFSNQAPL. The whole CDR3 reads CASSFSNQAPLF.

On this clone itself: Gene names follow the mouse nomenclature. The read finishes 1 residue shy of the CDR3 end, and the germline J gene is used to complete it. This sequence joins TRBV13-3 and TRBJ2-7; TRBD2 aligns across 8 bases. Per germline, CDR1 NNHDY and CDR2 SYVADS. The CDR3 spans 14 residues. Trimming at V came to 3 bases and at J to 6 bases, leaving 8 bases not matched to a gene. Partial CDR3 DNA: TGTGCCAGCAGTGGCTTCTGGGGGGAGGGTGAACAGTAC. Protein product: CASSGFWGEGEQY. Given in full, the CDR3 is CASSGFWGEGEQYF.